A single sample is the source of the 23 T cell receptor beta chains below, sequenced in a study of identical twins. TCRdb called the 5' RACE reads again in MiXCR, with one record for every CDR3 protein. The sample contains about 240,000 distinct CDR3 sequences, 6% to 8.5% of which appear only once. The same data also contributed to another study, on yellow fever vaccine responses in identical twins.

The sequenced material came from CD8+ T cells sorted from blood. The receptor source for this set is a woman younger than 30 in good health.

The chain carries TRBV4-1 and TRBJ2-5; D not certain. Germline CDR1 is MGHRA and CDR2 is YSYEKL. The CDR3 has 15 residues. Deletions cut 0 bases from V and 2 bases from J, with 10 bases between. CDR3 coding DNA: TGCGCCAGCAGCCAAGAATGGCAGAATCAAGAGACCCAGTACTTC. It is translated as CASSQEWQNQETQYF.

This clonotype was observed a few times. The CDR3 loop is CASSTEPTGGGSYEQYF. In DNA, the CDR3 is TGTGCCAGCAGCACCGAACCGACAGGGGGCGGGAGCTACGAGCAGTACTTC. The chain uses TRBV6-1 and TRBJ2-7, with 10 bases fitting TRBD1. V was pared by 6 bases and J by 3 bases, with 14 bases of the junction left unmatched. Germline assignment: CDR1 MNHNS and CDR2 SASEGT. CDR3 size: 17 residues.

This clonotype has a count of ten or more. V and J are TRBV29-1 and TRBJ2-7, with D tentatively TRBD2 (5 bases). This CDR3 has 11 amino acids. V gave up 2 bases and J gave up 6 bases, with 8 bases separating them. CDR1 is SQVTM and CDR2 is ANQGSEA in the germline V gene. The DNA of the CDR3 is TGCAGCGTTGAATCGGGAACCGAGCAGTACTTC. This sequence encodes CSVESGTEQYF.

The rearrangement joins TRBV12-5 to TRBJ2-7; D gene ambiguous. Germline assignment: CDR1 LGHNT and CDR2 FRNRAP. This CDR3 has 9 residues. V was clipped by 5 bases and J by 5 bases, with 1 base between them. The CDR3, as DNA: TGTGCTAGTGGTCACGAGCAGTACGTC. It translates to CASGHEQYV.

This clonotype was counted only a few times. The J gene is TRBJ2-3, the V gene TRBV5-5; TRBD2 matches 10 bases. This CDR3 is built from 17 residues. The trim removed 4 bases at V and 3 bases at J, leaving 11 bases unmatched. The germline V gene encodes CDR1 SGHKS and CDR2 YYEKEE (reference sequence). Here the CDR3 reads CASSISRTSGTTDTQYF. CDR3 nucleotide sequence: TGTGCCAGCAGCATATCGCGGACTAGCGGAACAACAGATACGCAGTATTTT.

At least ten counts were recorded for this clonotype. The rearrangement joins TRBV28 to TRBJ2-3, with TRBD2 matching 8 bases. Per the germline V gene, CDR1 is MDHEN and CDR2 is SYDVKM. This CDR3 comprises 15 residues. With 2 bases clipped from V and 0 bases from J, the junction kept 1 base outside the gene matches. The CDR3 DNA follows: TGTGCCAGCAGTTTAAGACTAGCGAGCACAGATACGCAGTATTTT. It encodes CASSLRLASTDTQYF.

The chain has TRBV7-9 and TRBJ1-2, with 11 bases aligning to TRBD1. Per the germline V gene, CDR1 is SEHNR and CDR2 is FQNEAQ (reference sequence). V trimming: 5 bases; J trimming: 7 bases; junction bases outside the gene matches: 9. The CDR3 has 15 amino acids. CDR3 DNA sequence: TGTGCCAGCAGCACCGGACAGGGGGCTGCCGCTGGCTACACCTTC. Translation: CASSTGQGAAAGYTF.

The CDR3 DNA reads as TGTGCCAGCAGCAACGTCCAAACATACAATGAGCAGTTCTTC. This sequence encodes CASSNVQTYNEQFF. The rearrangement links TRBV7-2 to TRBJ2-1; D is uncertain. This CDR3 is built from 14 residues. Trimming shortened V by 5 bases and J by 4 bases, and 12 bases separated the two germline ends. The germline gives CDR1 SGHTA, CDR2 FQGNSA. Based on the CDR3 plus reference TRBV7-2 and TRBJ2-1, the full variable domain is GAGVSQSPSNKVTEKGKDVELRCDPISGHTALYWYRQSLGQGLEFLIYFQGNSAPDKSGLPSDRFSAERTGGSVSTLTIQRTQQEDSAVYLCASSNVQTYNEQFFGPGTRLTVL.

This clonotype has just a few counts. The gene calls are TRBV20-1 and TRBJ2-1; 10 bases line up with TRBD2. CDR1 and CDR2 from the germline V gene are DFQATT and SNEGSKA (reference sequence). The CDR3 runs to 15 residues. V shed 1 base, J shed 7 bases, and the junction held 7 bases outside the gene matches. CDR3 region: CSARGVSGRWNEQFF. CDR3 in DNA: TGCAGTGCTAGAGGGGTTAGCGGGAGGTGGAATGAGCAGTTCTTC.

The CDR3 coding sequence is TGCGCCAGCAGCCAAGATAAATTACCGGGGTACGAGCAGTACGTC. It is translated as CASSQDKLPGYEQYV. The chain links TRBV4-1 to TRBJ2-7, with TRBD2 as a possible D gene (5 bases). The length of the CDR3 is 15 residues. CDR1 is MGHRA, CDR2 YSYEKL, per germline. Trimming left V 0 bases short and J 4 bases short, with 13 bases between.

This clonotype came up a few times. The chain links TRBV3-2 to TRBJ2-2; the table's TRBD1 call for D was not verified on the DNA. TRBV3-2 is an annotated pseudogene. There are 17 residues in the CDR3. The CDR3 region has the DNA TGTGCCAGCAGCCCCCGTTACCCGGGGGTCAACACCGGGGAGCTGTTTTTT. It is translated as CASSPRYPGVNTGELFF.

V is TRBV5-1 and J is TRBJ2-3, with unresolved D. The V gene's germline CDR1 is SGHRS and CDR2 YFSETQ. CDR3 length equals 12 residues. Between the trimmed V and J ends, which lost 6 bases and 4 bases, there was a span of 9 bases. The CDR3 DNA follows: TGCGCCAGCAACACAAGTGCAGATACGCAGTATTTT. Translated: CASNTSADTQYF.

This clonotype was counted many times. The chain couples TRBV27 to TRBJ1-5, with D possibly TRBD1 on 6 matching bases. The germline V and J ends were trimmed by 4 bases and 3 bases, with 13 bases remaining between them. The germline V gene has CDR1 MNHEY and CDR2 SMNVEV (reference sequence). The length of the CDR3 is 15 residues. In nucleotides, the CDR3 is TGTGCCAGCAGTTGGGGCAGGGGTTTCAATCAGCCCCAGCATTTT. Translated: CASSWGRGFNQPQHF.

There are a few counts of this clonotype. V gene TRBV7-8 combines with J gene TRBJ2-1; TRBD2 matches 9 bases. The CDR3 is 15 residues long. Germline-derived CDR1 and CDR2 are SGHVS and FQNEAQ. With 2 bases clipped from V and 10 bases from J, the junction kept 9 bases outside the gene matches. CDR3 sequence: CASSLPSAGGREQFF. CDR3 DNA sequence: TGTGCCAGCAGCTTACCCTCGGCGGGGGGGCGCGAGCAGTTCTTC. The whole variable domain, filled in from reference TRBV7-8 and TRBJ2-1, reads GAGVSQSPRYKVAKRGQDVALRCDPISGHVSLFWYQQALGQGPEFLTYFQNEAQLDKSGLPSDRFFAERPEGSVSTLKIQRTQQEDSAVYLCASSLPSAGGREQFFGPGTRLTVL.

The J gene is TRBJ2-3, the V gene TRBV20-1; no clear D gene. The CDR3 is 11 amino acids. The germline V and J ends were trimmed by 7 bases and 0 bases, with 5 bases remaining between them. Germline values: CDR1 DFQATT, CDR2 SNEGSKA (reference sequence). This CDR3 is CSVQSTDTQYF. CDR3 coding DNA: TGCAGTGTCCAGAGCACAGATACGCAGTATTTT.

This clonotype showed up just a few times. CDR3 nucleotide sequence: TGTGCCAGCAGTTACTCGGGCAGCTACGAGCAGTACTTC. Its translation: CASSYSGSYEQYF. The J gene is TRBJ2-7, the V gene TRBV6-5; no clear D gene. The CDR3 is made up of 13 amino acids. Trimming removed 0 bases at V and 3 bases at J, with 6 bases between. Germline loops: CDR1 MNHEY, CDR2 SVGAGI.

This clonotype came up many times. The chain uses TRBV12-3 or TRBV12-4 and TRBJ2-7, with a possible D match to TRBD1 (6 bases). Trimming removed 4 bases from V and 2 bases from J, with 15 bases in between. The CDR3 extends over 15 amino acids. CDR3 loop: CASSSPGQGTYEQYF. CDR3 sequence (DNA): TGTGCCAGCAGTTCCCCGGGACAAGGAACCTACGAGCAGTACTTC.

This clonotype was counted at least ten times. The V call is TRBV29-1, the J call TRBJ2-1, with D possibly being TRBD2 (6 bases). The germline CDR1 and CDR2 sequences are SQVTM and ANQGSEA. V shed 7 bases and J shed 5 bases, with 18 bases lying between them. The CDR3 totals 14 residues. The CDR3 here is CSGGRQGFNNEQFF. DNA of the CDR3: TGCAGCGGGGGGAGGCAGGGATTTAACAATGAGCAGTTCTTC.

This clonotype was counted only a few times. V gene TRBV20-1 combines with J gene TRBJ2-1; 7 bases fit TRBD2. V was clipped by 2 bases and J by 3 bases; unmatched bases: 10. CDR1 is DFQATT and CDR2 is SNEGSKA in the germline V gene (reference sequence). The CDR3 contains 16 residues. CDR3 residues: CSARPPTSHHYNEQFF. Here the CDR3 DNA reads TGCAGTGCTAGACCTCCGACTAGCCACCACTACAATGAGCAGTTCTTC.

At least ten counts were recorded for this clonotype. The chain uses TRBV6-2 or TRBV6-3 and TRBJ2-1; D ambiguous. The CDR3 is 13 residues long. Trimming stripped 5 bases from V and 3 bases from J, with 8 bases between. Germline lookup yields CDR1 MNHEY and CDR2 SVGEGT. CDR3: CASSLSFYNEQFF. CDR3 bases: TGTGCCAGCAGTCTTAGCTTCTACAATGAGCAGTTCTTC.

This clonotype was counted between two and nine times. This chain links TRBV7-9 with TRBJ2-6; D may correspond to TRBD1 or TRBD2 (6 bases each). V was shortened by 5 bases and J by 3 bases, with 11 bases between the two germline ends. The CDR3 runs to 15 residues. Germline-derived CDR1 and CDR2 are SEHNR and FQNEAQ (reference sequence). The CDR3 DNA reads TGTGCCAGCAGCATCGGGGGCGTTGGGGCCAACGTCCTGACTTTC. It translates to CASSIGGVGANVLTF.

CDR3 in amino acids: CASSLALGGENTEAFF. The CDR3 coding sequence is TGTGCCAGCAGCTTAGCGCTCGGAGGGGAGAACACTGAAGCTTTCTTT. The rearrangement links TRBV11-1 to TRBJ1-1, with D possibly TRBD1 on 5 matching bases. The CDR3 spans 16 residues. The V end lost 0 bases, the J end lost 1 base, and 12 bases lay between the germline ends. Germline CDR1 SGHAT, CDR2 FQDESV (reference sequence).

A few counts support this clonotype. In nucleotides, the CDR3 is TGTGCCAGCAGTGTAGGACACGGACCCTACGAGCAGTACTTC. It specifies CASSVGHGPYEQYF. The V and J genes are TRBV25-1 and TRBJ2-7, with D possibly TRBD1 on 5 matching bases. Germline values: CDR1 MGHDK, CDR2 SYGVNS. The CDR3 is made up of 14 amino acids. V was pared by 4 bases and J by 2 bases, with 12 bases between.